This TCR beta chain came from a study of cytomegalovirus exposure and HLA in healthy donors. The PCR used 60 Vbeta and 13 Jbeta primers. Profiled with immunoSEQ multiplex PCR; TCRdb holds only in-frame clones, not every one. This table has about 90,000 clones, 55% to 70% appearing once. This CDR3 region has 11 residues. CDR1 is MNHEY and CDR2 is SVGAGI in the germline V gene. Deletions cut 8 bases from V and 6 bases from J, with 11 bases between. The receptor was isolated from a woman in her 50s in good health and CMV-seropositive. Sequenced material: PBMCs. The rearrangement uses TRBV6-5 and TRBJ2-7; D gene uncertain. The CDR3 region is CASRSISEQYF. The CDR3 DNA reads TGTGCCAGCCGTTCTATAAGCGAGCAGTACTTC.